The rows below give T cell receptor beta chains drawn from one sample of a study of blood T cell repertoires in COVID-19. Some clones are missing from TCRdb's copy, which holds only in-frame ones; the method was immunoSEQ multiplex PCR. This table holds some 81,000 clones, 90% to 95% found once. Sequencing used peripheral blood. Receptor source: a human donor with active COVID-19. The donor label of this sample is uncertain. Each CDR3 is given with its conserved first and last residue. The order of the fields is V gene, J gene, clone size, D gene, CDR3 protein, CDR3 DNA. A D gene is named only where the DNA matches it firmly. Not all rows give a size; the values are once, few, many and, for expanded clones, a class.

v_gene: TRBV5-1
j_gene: TRBJ1-1
abundance: .
d_gene: TRBD1
CDR3aa: CASSIQGQNTEAFF
CDR3nt: TGCGCCAGCAGCATACAGGGGCAGAACACTGAAGCTTTCTTT

v_gene: TRBV24-1
j_gene: TRBJ2-1
abundance: .
d_gene: .
CDR3aa: CATSDSGAPNEQFF
CDR3nt: TGTGCCACCAGTGATTCTGGGGCCCCCAATGAGCAGTTCTTC

v_gene: TRBV19
j_gene: TRBJ2-2
abundance: .
d_gene: TRBD2
CDR3aa: CASSIEGLGYYTGELFF
CDR3nt: TGTGCCAGTAGTATAGAGGGACTAGGTTATTACACCGGGGAGCTGTTTTTT

v_gene: TRBV4-3
j_gene: TRBJ1-2
abundance: .
d_gene: TRBD1
CDR3aa: CASSQQWTGDGSYGYTF
CDR3nt: TGCGCCAGCAGCCAACAATGGACAGGGGACGGTAGCTATGGCTACACCTTC

v_gene: TRBV12-3/TRBV12-4
j_gene: TRBJ1-1
abundance: .
d_gene: TRBD1
CDR3aa: CATTDREDTEAFF
CDR3nt: TGTGCCACCACCGACAGGGAGGACACTGAAGCTTTCTTT

v_gene: TRBV5-4
j_gene: TRBJ2-1
abundance: .
d_gene: .
CDR3aa: CASSLGQVRDEQFF
CDR3nt: TGTGCCAGCAGCTTGGGGCAGGTCAGGGATGAGCAGTTCTTC

v_gene: TRBV4-2
j_gene: TRBJ2-7
abundance: .
d_gene: .
CDR3aa: CASSRAGGTSYEQYF
CDR3nt: TGTGCCAGCAGCCGGGCCGGGGGAACCTCCTACGAGCAGTACTTC

v_gene: TRBV24-1
j_gene: TRBJ1-4
abundance: .
d_gene: TRBD1
CDR3aa: CATSDSTGGVEKLFF
CDR3nt: TGTGCCACCAGTGATTCGACAGGGGGCGTTGAAAAACTGTTTTTT

v_gene: TRBV7-9
j_gene: TRBJ1-1
abundance: .
d_gene: TRBD1
CDR3aa: CASGKSGGAPEAFF
CDR3nt: TGTGCCAGCGGAAAATCAGGGGGCGCACCTGAAGCTTTCTTT

v_gene: TRBV6-5
j_gene: TRBJ1-3
abundance: .
d_gene: TRBD1
CDR3aa: CASSRDRGNTIYF
CDR3nt: TGTGCCAGCAGCCGGGACAGGGGAAACACCATATATTTT

v_gene: TRBV7-9
j_gene: TRBJ2-1
abundance: .
d_gene: TRBD2
CDR3aa: CASSLDPGLAIDEQFF
CDR3nt: TGTGCCAGCAGCCTAGATCCGGGACTAGCGATCGATGAGCAGTTCTTC

v_gene: TRBV6-5
j_gene: TRBJ2-5
abundance: .
d_gene: .
CDR3aa: CASSYRFSEGEETQYF
CDR3nt: TGTGCCAGCAGTTACCGCTTTTCAGAGGGGGAAGAGACCCAGTACTTC

v_gene: TRBV18
j_gene: TRBJ1-4
abundance: .
d_gene: .
CDR3aa: CASSQGTATNEKLFF
CDR3nt: TGTGCCAGCTCACAGGGGACTGCAACTAATGAAAAACTGTTTTTT

v_gene: TRBV4-1
j_gene: TRBJ1-6
abundance: .
d_gene: .
CDR3aa: CASSQVRNSPLHF
CDR3nt: TGCGCCAGCAGCCAGGTCAGGAATTCACCCCTCCACTTT

v_gene: TRBV7-9
j_gene: TRBJ2-5
abundance: .
d_gene: .
CDR3aa: CASSLAQGHETQYF
CDR3nt: TGTGCCAGCAGCTTAGCCCAGGGGCACGAGACCCAGTACTTC

v_gene: TRBV28
j_gene: TRBJ1-6
abundance: .
d_gene: TRBD1
CDR3aa: CASSPTGGVVSPLHF
CDR3nt: TGTGCCAGCAGTCCAACAGGGGGCGTTGTTTCACCCCTCCACTTT

v_gene: TRBV11-3
j_gene: TRBJ2-7
abundance: .
d_gene: TRBD2
CDR3aa: CASSVSSGNEQYF
CDR3nt: TGTGCCAGCAGCGTATCTAGCGGGAACGAGCAGTACTTC

v_gene: TRBV10-3
j_gene: TRBJ2-7
abundance: .
d_gene: TRBD1
CDR3aa: CAIRGQGRDEQYF
CDR3nt: TGTGCCATCAGGGGACAGGGTCGGGACGAGCAGTACTTC

v_gene: TRBV18
j_gene: TRBJ2-7
abundance: .
d_gene: .
CDR3aa: CASSPDRGADSYEQYF
CDR3nt: TGTGCCAGCTCACCAGATCGCGGGGCCGACTCCTACGAGCAGTACTTC

v_gene: TRBV18
j_gene: TRBJ2-7
abundance: .
d_gene: TRBD1
CDR3aa: CASSPPGQGNEQYF
CDR3nt: TGTGCCAGCTCACCACCGGGACAGGGAAACGAGCAGTACTTC

v_gene: TRBV24-1
j_gene: TRBJ2-1
abundance: .
d_gene: TRBD1
CDR3aa: CATSRDRDEQFF
CDR3nt: TGTGCCACGTCCCGGGACAGGGATGAGCAGTTCTTC

v_gene: TRBV19
j_gene: TRBJ2-2
abundance: once
d_gene: TRBD1
CDR3aa: CASSTDRGRNTGELFF
CDR3nt: TGTGCCAGTAGTACCGACAGGGGGAGAAACACCGGGGAGCTGTTTTTT

v_gene: TRBV5-1
j_gene: TRBJ2-1
abundance: .
d_gene: .
CDR3aa: CASSSPEVRSNEQFF
CDR3nt: TGCGCCAGCAGCTCTCCGGAGGTCAGGAGCAATGAGCAGTTCTTC

v_gene: TRBV3-1/TRBV3-2
j_gene: TRBJ2-3
abundance: .
d_gene: TRBD2
CDR3aa: CASSQELATRTDTQYF
CDR3nt: TGTGCCAGCAGCCAAGAACTAGCGACACGCACAGATACGCAGTATTTT

v_gene: TRBV3-1/TRBV3-2
j_gene: TRBJ2-7
abundance: .
d_gene: .
CDR3aa: CASSQDRGPSYEQYF
CDR3nt: TGTGCCAGCAGCCAAGATCGCGGGCCATCCTACGAGCAGTACTTC